This T cell receptor beta chain was sequenced for a study of beta chain features in type 1 diabetes. Broader study findings: TCRB CDR3s from Type 1 diabetes patients were moderately but significantly shorter in all four CD4+ subsets.

Isolated RNA was reverse transcribed in full, so expressed TCRB transcripts were sequenced. The repertoire was sequenced with immunoSEQ multiplex PCR; TCRdb's copy has only in-frame clones and lacks some. The table includes 850,000 to 900,000 clones, about 17% detected once. This clone was detected only a few times. Its antigen remains unidentified. V lost 4 bases to trimming and J lost 1 base, with 9 bases between them. Germline CDR1 reads MNHNY; CDR2 reads SVGAGI (reference sequence). The length of the CDR3 is 14 residues. The receptor was derived from a woman aged 18-29 years in good health. The gene calls are TRBV6-6 and TRBJ2-3; D gene uncertain. Sequencing used naive CD4+ T cells from blood. The CDR3 loop is CASSLTLGTDTQYF. DNA for the CDR3: TGTGCCAGCAGTTTGACCCTAGGCACAGATACGCAGTATTTT.